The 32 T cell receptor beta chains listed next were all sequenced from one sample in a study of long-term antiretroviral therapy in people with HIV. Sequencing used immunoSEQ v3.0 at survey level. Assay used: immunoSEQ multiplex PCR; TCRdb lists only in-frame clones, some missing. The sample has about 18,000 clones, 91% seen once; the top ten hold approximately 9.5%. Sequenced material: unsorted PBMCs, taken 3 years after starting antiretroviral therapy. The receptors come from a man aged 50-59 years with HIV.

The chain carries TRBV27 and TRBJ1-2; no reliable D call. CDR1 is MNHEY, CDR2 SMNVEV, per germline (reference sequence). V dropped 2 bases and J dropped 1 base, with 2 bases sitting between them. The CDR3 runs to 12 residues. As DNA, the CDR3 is TGTGCCAGCAGTTTAAATAACTATGGCTACACCTTC. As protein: CASSLNNYGYTF.

CDR3 residues: CASSFQVPNNEQFF. The CDR3 nucleotides read TGTGCCAGCAGCTTCCAGGTCCCGAACAATGAGCAGTTCTTC. The chain carries TRBV5-5 and TRBJ2-1; D is undetermined. The CDR3 totals 14 residues. From germline, CDR1 is SGHKS and CDR2 YYEKEE (reference sequence). V was pared by 2 bases and J by 5 bases, with 11 bases between.

Here the CDR3 DNA reads TGTGCCAGCAGCTTAGAACCGGGACGCCGAACCTACGAGCAGTACTTC. Amino acid sequence: CASSLEPGRRTYEQYF. V and J are TRBV7-2 and TRBJ2-7; the D gene could be TRBD1 or TRBD2 (5 bases each). From germline, CDR1 is SGHTA and CDR2 FQGNSA. The length of the CDR3 is 16 residues. The V gene lost 1 base and the J gene lost 2 bases, with 15 bases spanning the gap.

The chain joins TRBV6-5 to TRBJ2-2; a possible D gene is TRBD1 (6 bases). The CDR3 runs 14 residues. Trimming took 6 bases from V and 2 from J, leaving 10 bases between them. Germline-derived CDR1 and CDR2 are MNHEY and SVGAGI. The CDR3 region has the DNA TGTGCCAGCAGACCCGGGACAAACACCGGGGAGCTGTTTTTT. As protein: CASRPGTNTGELFF.

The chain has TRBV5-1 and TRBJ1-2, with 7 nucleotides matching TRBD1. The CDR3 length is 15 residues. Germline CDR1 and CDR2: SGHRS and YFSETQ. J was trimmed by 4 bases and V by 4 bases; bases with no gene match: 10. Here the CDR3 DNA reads TGCGCCAGCAGCACGCCAACGACAGGGTTCTATGGCTACACCTTC. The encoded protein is CASSTPTTGFYGYTF.

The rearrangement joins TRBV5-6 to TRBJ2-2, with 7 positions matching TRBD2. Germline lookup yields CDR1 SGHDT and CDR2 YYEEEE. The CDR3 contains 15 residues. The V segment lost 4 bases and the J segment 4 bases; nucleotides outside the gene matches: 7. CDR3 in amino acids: CASSRGVPFTGELFF. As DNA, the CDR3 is TGTGCCAGCAGCCGGGGGGTCCCCTTCACCGGGGAGCTGTTTTTT.

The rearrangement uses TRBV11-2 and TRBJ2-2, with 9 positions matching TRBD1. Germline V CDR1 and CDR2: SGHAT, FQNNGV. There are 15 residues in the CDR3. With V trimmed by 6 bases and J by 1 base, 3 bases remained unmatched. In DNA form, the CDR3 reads TGTGCCAGCAGAACGGGACAGGGGAACACCGGGGAGCTGTTTTTT. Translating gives CASRTGQGNTGELFF.

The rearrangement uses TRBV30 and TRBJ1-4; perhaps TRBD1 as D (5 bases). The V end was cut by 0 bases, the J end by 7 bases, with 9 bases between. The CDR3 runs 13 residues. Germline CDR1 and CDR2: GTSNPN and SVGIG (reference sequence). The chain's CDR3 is CAWSVRGVEKLFF. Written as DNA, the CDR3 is TGTGCCTGGAGTGTGAGAGGGGTTGAAAAACTGTTTTTT.

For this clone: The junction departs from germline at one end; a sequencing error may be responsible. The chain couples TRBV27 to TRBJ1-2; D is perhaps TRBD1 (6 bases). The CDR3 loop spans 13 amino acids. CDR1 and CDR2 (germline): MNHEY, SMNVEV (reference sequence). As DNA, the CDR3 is TGTGCCAGCAGTAGAAACAGGGACTATAGCTACACCTTC. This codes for CASSRNRDYSYTF.

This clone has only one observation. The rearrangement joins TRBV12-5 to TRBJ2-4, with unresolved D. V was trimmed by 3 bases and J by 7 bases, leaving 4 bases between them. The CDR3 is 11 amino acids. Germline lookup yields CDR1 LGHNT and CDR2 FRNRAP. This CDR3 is CASGFLNIQYF. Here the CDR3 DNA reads TGTGCTAGTGGTTTCCTCAACATTCAGTACTTC.

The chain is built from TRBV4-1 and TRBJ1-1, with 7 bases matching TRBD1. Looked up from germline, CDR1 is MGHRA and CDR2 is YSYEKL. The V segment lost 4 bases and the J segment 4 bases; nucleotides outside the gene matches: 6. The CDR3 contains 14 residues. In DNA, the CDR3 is TGCGCCAGCAGCCTATCTACAGGGGCCACTGAAGCTTTCTTT. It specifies CASSLSTGATEAFF.

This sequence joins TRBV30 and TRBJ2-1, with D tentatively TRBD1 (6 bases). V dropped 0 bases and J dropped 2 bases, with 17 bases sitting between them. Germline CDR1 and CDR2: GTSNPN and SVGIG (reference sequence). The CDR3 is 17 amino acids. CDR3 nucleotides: TGTGCCTGGAGTGTACTAATGGACAGTTCAGCCTACAATGAGCAGTTCTTC. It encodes CAWSVLMDSSAYNEQFF.

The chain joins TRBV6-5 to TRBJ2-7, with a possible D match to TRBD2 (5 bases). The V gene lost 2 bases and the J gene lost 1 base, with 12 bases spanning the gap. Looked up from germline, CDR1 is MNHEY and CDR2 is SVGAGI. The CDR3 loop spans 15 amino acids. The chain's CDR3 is CASSYTGESSYEQYF. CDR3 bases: TGTGCCAGCAGTTACACCGGGGAGAGTTCCTACGAGCAGTACTTC.

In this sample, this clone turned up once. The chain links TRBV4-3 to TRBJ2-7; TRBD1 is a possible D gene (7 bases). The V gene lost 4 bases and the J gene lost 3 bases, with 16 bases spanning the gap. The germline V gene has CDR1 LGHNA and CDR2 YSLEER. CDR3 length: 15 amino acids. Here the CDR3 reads CASSRRQGGGYEQYF. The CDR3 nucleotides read TGCGCCAGCAGCCGAAGGCAGGGGGGAGGCTACGAGCAGTACTTC.

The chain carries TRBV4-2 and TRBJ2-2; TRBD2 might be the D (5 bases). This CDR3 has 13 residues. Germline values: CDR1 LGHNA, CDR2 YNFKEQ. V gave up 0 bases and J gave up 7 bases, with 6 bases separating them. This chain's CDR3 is CASSQDRGGELFF. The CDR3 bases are TGTGCCAGCAGCCAAGATCGGGGCGGGGAGCTGTTTTTT.

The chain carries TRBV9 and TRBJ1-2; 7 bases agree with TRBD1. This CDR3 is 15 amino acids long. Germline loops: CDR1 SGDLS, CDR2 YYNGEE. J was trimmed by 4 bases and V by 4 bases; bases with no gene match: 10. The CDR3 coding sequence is TGTGCCAGCAGCTTAGGGACAGAGAGGGCCTATGGCTACACCTTC. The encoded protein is CASSLGTERAYGYTF.

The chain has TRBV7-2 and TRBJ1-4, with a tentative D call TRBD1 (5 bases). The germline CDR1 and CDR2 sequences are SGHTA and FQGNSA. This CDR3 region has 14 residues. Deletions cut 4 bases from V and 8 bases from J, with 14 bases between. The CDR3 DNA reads TGTGCCAGCAGCTCCTCGTCGGGGGGAGAAAAACTGTTTTTT. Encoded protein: CASSSSSGGEKLFF.

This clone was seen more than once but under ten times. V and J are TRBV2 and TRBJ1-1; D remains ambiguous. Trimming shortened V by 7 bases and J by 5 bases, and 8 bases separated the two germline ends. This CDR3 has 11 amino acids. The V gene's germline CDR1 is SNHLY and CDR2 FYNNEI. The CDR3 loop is CASTPSTEAFF. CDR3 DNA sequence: TGTGCCAGCACGCCAAGTACTGAAGCTTTCTTT.

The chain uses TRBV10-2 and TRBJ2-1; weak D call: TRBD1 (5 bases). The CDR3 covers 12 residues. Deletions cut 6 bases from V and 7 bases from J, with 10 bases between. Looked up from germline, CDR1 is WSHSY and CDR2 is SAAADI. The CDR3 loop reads CASSREGNEQFF. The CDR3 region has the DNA TGCGCCAGCAGCAGGGAAGGAAATGAGCAGTTCTTC.

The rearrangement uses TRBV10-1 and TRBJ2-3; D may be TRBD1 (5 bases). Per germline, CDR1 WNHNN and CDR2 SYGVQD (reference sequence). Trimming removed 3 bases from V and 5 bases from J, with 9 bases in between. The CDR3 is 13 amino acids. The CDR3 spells CASSDGRGDTQYF. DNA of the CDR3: TGCGCCAGCAGTGATGGTAGGGGAGATACGCAGTATTTT.

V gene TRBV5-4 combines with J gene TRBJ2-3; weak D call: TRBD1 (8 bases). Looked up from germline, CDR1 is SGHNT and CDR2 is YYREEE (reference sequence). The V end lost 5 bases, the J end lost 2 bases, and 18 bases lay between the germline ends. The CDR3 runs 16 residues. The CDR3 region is CASRSDREGLTDTQYF. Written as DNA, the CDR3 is TGTGCCAGCAGATCGGACAGGGAGGGACTCACAGATACGCAGTATTTT.

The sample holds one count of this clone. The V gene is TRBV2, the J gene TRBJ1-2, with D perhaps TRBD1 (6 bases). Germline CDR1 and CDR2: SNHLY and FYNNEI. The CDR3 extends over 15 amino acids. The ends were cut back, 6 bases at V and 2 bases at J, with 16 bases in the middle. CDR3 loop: CASSPRQGSNYGYTF. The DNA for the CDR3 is TGTGCCAGCAGCCCCCGGCAGGGGTCGAACTATGGCTACACCTTC.

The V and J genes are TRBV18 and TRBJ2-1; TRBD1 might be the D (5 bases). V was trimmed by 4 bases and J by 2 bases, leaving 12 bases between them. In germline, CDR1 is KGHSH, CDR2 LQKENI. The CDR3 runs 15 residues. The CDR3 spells CASSLQGSTYNEQFF. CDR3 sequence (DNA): TGTGCCAGCTCACTCCAGGGTTCAACCTACAATGAGCAGTTCTTC.

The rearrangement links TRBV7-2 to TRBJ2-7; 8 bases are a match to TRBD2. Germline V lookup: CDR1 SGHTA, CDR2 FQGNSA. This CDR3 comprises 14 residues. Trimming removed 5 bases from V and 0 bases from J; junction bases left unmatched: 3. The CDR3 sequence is CASSPAGGSYEQYF. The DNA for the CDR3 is TGTGCCAGCAGCCCTGCGGGGGGCTCCTACGAGCAGTACTTC. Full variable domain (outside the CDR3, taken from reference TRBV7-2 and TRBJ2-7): GAGVSQSPSNKVTEKGKDVELRCDPISGHTALYWYRQSLGQGLEFLIYFQGNSAPDKSGLPSDRFSAERTGGSVSTLTIQRTQQEDSAVYLCASSPAGGSYEQYFGPGTRLTVT.

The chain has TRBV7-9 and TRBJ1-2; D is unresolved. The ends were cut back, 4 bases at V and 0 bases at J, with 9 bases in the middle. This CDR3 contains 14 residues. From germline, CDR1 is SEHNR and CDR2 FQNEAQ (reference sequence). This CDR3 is CASSYQVSNYGYTF. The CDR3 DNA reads TGTGCCAGCAGCTACCAGGTCTCTAACTATGGCTACACCTTC.

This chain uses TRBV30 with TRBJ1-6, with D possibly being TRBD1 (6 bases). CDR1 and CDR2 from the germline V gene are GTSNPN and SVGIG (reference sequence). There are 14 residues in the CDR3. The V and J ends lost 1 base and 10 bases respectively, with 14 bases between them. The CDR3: CAWSASGVGSPLHF. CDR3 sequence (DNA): TGTGCCTGGAGTGCATCAGGGGTAGGATCACCCCTCCACTTT.

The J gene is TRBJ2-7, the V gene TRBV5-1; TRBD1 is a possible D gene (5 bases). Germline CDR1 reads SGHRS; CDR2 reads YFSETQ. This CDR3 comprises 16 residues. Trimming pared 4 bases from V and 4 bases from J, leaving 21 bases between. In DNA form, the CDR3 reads TGCGCCAGCAGCCTCCTCTTCGGACACCTCCGATACGAGCAGTACTTC. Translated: CASSLLFGHLRYEQYF.

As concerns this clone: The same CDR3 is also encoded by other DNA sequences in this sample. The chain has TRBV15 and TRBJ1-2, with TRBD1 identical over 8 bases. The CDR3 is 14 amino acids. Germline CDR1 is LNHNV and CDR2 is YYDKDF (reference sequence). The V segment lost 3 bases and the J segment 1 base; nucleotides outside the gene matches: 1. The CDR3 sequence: CATSSGQGNYGYTF. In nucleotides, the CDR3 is TGTGCCACCAGCAGCGGACAGGGTAACTATGGCTACACCTTC.

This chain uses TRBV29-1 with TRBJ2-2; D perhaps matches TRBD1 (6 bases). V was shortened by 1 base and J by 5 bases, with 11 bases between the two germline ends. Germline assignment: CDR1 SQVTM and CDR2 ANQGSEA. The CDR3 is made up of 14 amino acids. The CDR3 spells CSVEGRGKTGELFF. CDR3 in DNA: TGCAGCGTTGAAGGCAGGGGAAAAACCGGGGAGCTGTTTTTT.

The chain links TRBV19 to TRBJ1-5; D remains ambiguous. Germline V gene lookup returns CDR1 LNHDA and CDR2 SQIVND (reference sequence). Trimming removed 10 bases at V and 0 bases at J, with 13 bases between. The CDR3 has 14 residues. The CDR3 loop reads CATSRQFSNQPQHF. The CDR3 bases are TGTGCCACTAGCCGTCAGTTTAGCAATCAGCCCCAGCATTTT.

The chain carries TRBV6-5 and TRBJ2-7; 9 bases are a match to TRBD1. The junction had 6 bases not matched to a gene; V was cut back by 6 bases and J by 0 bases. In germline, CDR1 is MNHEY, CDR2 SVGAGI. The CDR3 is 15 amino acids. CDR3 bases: TGTGCCAGCAGCCCCGGGACAGGGAGCTCCTACGAGCAGTACTTC. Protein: CASSPGTGSSYEQYF.

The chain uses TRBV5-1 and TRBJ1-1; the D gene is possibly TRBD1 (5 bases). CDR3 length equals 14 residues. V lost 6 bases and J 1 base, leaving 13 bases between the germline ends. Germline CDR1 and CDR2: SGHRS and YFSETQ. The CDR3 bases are TGCGCCAGCACTCGCGTTACAGGGAACACTGAAGCTTTCTTT. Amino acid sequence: CASTRVTGNTEAFF. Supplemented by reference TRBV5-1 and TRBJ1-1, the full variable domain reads KAGVTQTPRYLIKTRGQQVTLSCSPISGHRSVSWYQQTPGQGLQFLFEYFSETQRNKGNFPGRFSGRQFSNSRSEMNVSTLELGDSALYLCASTRVTGNTEAFFGQGTRLTVV.